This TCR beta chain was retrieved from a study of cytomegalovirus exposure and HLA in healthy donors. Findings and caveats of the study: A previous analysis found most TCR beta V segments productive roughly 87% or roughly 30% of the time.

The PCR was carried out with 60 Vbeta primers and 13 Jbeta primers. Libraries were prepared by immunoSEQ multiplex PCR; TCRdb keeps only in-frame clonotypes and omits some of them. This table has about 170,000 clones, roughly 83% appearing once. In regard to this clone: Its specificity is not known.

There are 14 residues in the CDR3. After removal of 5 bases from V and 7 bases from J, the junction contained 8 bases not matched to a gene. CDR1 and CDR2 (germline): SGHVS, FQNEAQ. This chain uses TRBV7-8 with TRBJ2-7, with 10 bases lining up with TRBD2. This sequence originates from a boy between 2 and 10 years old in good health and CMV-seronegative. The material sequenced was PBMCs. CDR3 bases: TGTGCCAGCAGCCCGACTAGCGGGCCCCAAGAGCAGTACTTC. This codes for CASSPTSGPQEQYF.